The 13 T cell receptor beta chains below were found in one sample sequenced in a study of control samples from healthy donors and cancer patients. Assay used: immunoSEQ multiplex PCR; TCRdb lists only in-frame clones, some missing. The sample lists 170,000 or so clones; roughly 92% were seen once. The sample comprised blood. All receptors derive from a young woman in good health.

The chain has TRBV2 and TRBJ2-7; a possible D gene is TRBD2 (6 bases). V was cut by 6 bases and J by 7 bases, with 19 bases left in between. The CDR3 contains 14 residues. The germline gives CDR1 SNHLY, CDR2 FYNNEI. CDR3 bases: TGTGCCAGCAGGACCCGGGACTTTTTGGGGGAGCAGTACTTC. It translates to CASRTRDFLGEQYF.

This chain uses TRBV15 with TRBJ2-7; no firm D call. This CDR3 spans 13 amino acids. The germline V gene has CDR1 LNHNV and CDR2 YYDKDF (reference sequence). The ends were cut back, 0 bases at V and 6 bases at J, with 9 bases in the middle. CDR3 sequence reads: CATSRDVGFEQYF. For the CDR3, the DNA is TGTGCCACCAGCAGAGATGTAGGGTTCGAGCAGTACTTC.

The chain links TRBV3-1 (or the pseudogene TRBV3-2) to TRBJ1-1; D is uncertain. The CDR3 has 14 amino acids. Germline V gene sequence: CDR1 LGHDT, CDR2 YNNKEL (reference sequence). The V end was cut by 5 bases, the J end by 8 bases, with 18 bases between. CDR3 bases: TGTGCCAGCAGCTTCGACGGTGAGGGCCCCGAAGCTTTCTTT. This codes for CASSFDGEGPEAFF.

The V and J genes are TRBV3-1 (or the pseudogene TRBV3-2) and TRBJ1-1; D not certain. CDR3 size: 12 residues. Trimming left V 3 bases short and J 4 bases short, with 6 bases between. CDR1 is LGHDT, CDR2 YNNKEL, per germline (reference sequence). In DNA form, the CDR3 reads TGTGCCAGCAGCCAGGATGGCACTGAAGCTTTCTTT. Its translation: CASSQDGTEAFF.

J is TRBJ2-6 and V is TRBV7-9; D unresolved. Germline assignment: CDR1 SEHNR and CDR2 FQNEAQ (reference sequence). CDR3 length: 14 residues. V was trimmed by 6 bases and J by 0 bases, leaving 6 bases between them. CDR3 sequence: CASSPVSGANVLTF. CDR3 nucleotides: TGTGCCAGCAGTCCAGTCTCTGGGGCCAACGTCCTGACTTTC.

This clone was seen just once. One junction end disagrees with the germline gene, perhaps due to a read error. The chain joins TRBV7-7 to TRBJ1-1; D uncertain. Germline V gives CDR1 SSHAT, CDR2 FNYEAQ (reference sequence). This CDR3 is built from 12 residues. DNA of the CDR3: TGTGCTAGCAGCTTAAGTTACACTGAAGCTTTCTTT. Encoded protein: CASSLSYTEAFF.

In DNA form, the CDR3 reads TGTGCCAGCGGAACAGGGGGCGAGGGCTACACCTTC. Translating gives CASGTGGEGYTF. This chain connects TRBV6-5 to TRBJ1-2; TRBD1 matches at 9 bases. Germline V gene lookup returns CDR1 MNHEY and CDR2 SVGAGI. Unmatched junction bases numbered 6, after V lost 8 bases and J lost 8 bases. The CDR3 is 12 residues long.

J is TRBJ2-3 and V is TRBV6-2 or TRBV6-3; 9 bases line up with TRBD1. V trimming: 0 bases; J trimming: 3 bases; junction bases outside the gene matches: 7. The CDR3 is 17 amino acids. Germline CDR1 reads MNHEY; CDR2 reads SVGEGT. In DNA, the CDR3 is TGTGCCAGCAGTTACTCGAAGGACAGGGGCCGGACAGATACGCAGTATTTT. Its protein is CASSYSKDRGRTDTQYF.

The CDR3 is CAISEQPGQGSPLHF. In nucleotides, the CDR3 is TGTGCCATCAGTGAGCAACCTGGACAAGGTTCACCCCTCCACTTT. The chain is built from TRBV10-3 and TRBJ1-6; D may be TRBD1 (5 bases). V shed 2 bases and J shed 9 bases, with 14 bases lying between them. Germline V gene lookup returns CDR1 ENHRY and CDR2 SYGVKD. This CDR3 region has 15 residues.

This chain joins TRBV4-1 and TRBJ2-1; perhaps D is TRBD1 or TRBD2 (5 bases each). Germline CDR1 reads MGHRA; CDR2 reads YSYEKL. The CDR3 is 16 amino acids. Trimming removed 4 bases from V and 4 bases from J, with 17 bases in between. This CDR3 is CASSPGLLADYNEQFF. CDR3 sequence (DNA): TGCGCCAGCAGCCCGGGGCTCCTAGCAGATTACAATGAGCAGTTCTTC.

V usage is TRBV3-1 (or the pseudogene TRBV3-2) and J usage is TRBJ2-7; D might be TRBD1 (5 bases). There are 16 residues in the CDR3. Germline loops: CDR1 LGHDT, CDR2 YNNKEL (reference sequence). Trimming left V 2 bases short and J 1 base short, with 15 bases between. CDR3 DNA: TGTGCCAGCAGCCAACCTCAGGGCCGCCTATCCTACGAGCAGTACTTC. Its translation is CASSQPQGRLSYEQYF.

This chain uses TRBV6-5 with TRBJ2-2, with D hard to call. The CDR3 runs to 12 residues. The ends were cut back, 6 bases at V and 4 bases at J, with 6 bases in the middle. The germline V gene has CDR1 MNHEY and CDR2 SVGAGI. This CDR3 is CASSLGTGELFF. Written as DNA, the CDR3 is TGTGCCAGCAGCCTTGGCACCGGGGAGCTGTTTTTT.

The chain recombines TRBV19 with TRBJ1-5; TRBD1 is a possible D gene (5 bases). The length of the CDR3 is 13 residues. V was shortened by 4 bases and J by 7 bases, with 11 bases between the two germline ends. Germline values: CDR1 LNHDA, CDR2 SQIVND (reference sequence). In nucleotides, the CDR3 is TGTGCCAGTAGTACGGGGCGGGCACAGCCCCAGCATTTT. Encoded protein: CASSTGRAQPQHF.